The T cell receptor beta chain described here comes from a study of identical twins. This clonotype showed up many times. Its antigen is currently unknown. Unique molecular identifiers were in the cDNA, with template-switch universal primer binding. MiXCR was run by TCRdb on the 5' RACE reads, yielding one entry per CDR3 protein. The sample contains 200,000 to 300,000 distinct CDR3 sequences, 7% of which appear only once. The CDR3 is 13 amino acids. Deletions cut 8 bases from V and 6 bases from J, with 15 bases between. CDR1 SEHNR and CDR2 FQNEAQ come from the germline V gene (reference sequence). Study results and caveats: The same donors were not followed; conclusions instead depended on cross-sectional statistical analysis. The presence of invariant MAIT and iNKT cells could partly confound analyses of zero-insertion sequences.

The same data also contributed to another study, on yellow fever vaccine responses in identical twins.

This clonotype was sampled from a woman under 30 in good health. J is TRBJ2-3 and V is TRBV7-9; D may correspond to TRBD1 or TRBD2 (5 bases each). Sequenced sample: memory (CD45RO+) T cells sorted from blood. CDR3 bases: TGTGCCAGCCAGCCTCCAGGGACGGATACGCAGTATTTT. Translation: CASQPPGTDTQYF.